One and the same sample provided the 5 T cell receptor beta chains below, sequenced in a study of cytomegalovirus exposure and HLA in healthy donors (dated by TCRdb to 2015 to 2018). The protocol used for the library was the immunoSEQ multiplex PCR assay. For the multiplex PCR, a mixture combining 60 forward primers for TCR Vbeta segments and 13 reverse primers for TCR Jbeta segments was used. TCRdb retrieved this table from immuneACCESS and kept in-frame rearrangements only. Not all clones are present; in checked studies, unresolved V genes account for under half, and no reason is known for the remainder. In all, the sample holds around 130,000 clones, and around 75% of those were seen once. About 3% of the sample comes from the top ten. The source material was PBMCs. The receptors stem from a man aged 25 to 40 in good health and CMV-seronegative.

CDR3: CASSQEGEDSSSFSYEQYF. The CDR3, as DNA: TGCGCCAGCAGCCAAGAAGGGGAGGATAGCTCTTCGTTTTCCTACGAGCAGTACTTC. The chain joins TRBV4-1 to TRBJ2-7; D may be TRBD2 (6 bases). This CDR3 comprises 19 residues. Germline CDR1 is MGHRA and CDR2 is YSYEKL. Trimming left V 0 bases short and J 1 base short, with 22 bases between.

This clone was seen more than once but under ten times. The chain carries TRBV11-2 and TRBJ2-3, with 7 bases that match TRBD2. Germline V gives CDR1 SGHAT, CDR2 FQNNGV. The CDR3 covers 16 residues. V trimming: 4 bases; J trimming: 5 bases; junction bases outside the gene matches: 12. DNA for the CDR3: TGTGCCAGCAGCTCTTCCGGGACTAACGGAGGAGATACGCAGTATTTT. Protein sequence: CASSSSGTNGGDTQYF.

This clone was picked up one time. Here the CDR3 DNA reads TGTGCCAGCAGCCACCCAGCGGGAGGGCTAGGAGGGAATGAGCAGTTCTTC. Its protein is CASSHPAGGLGGNEQFF. This chain joins TRBV4-2 and TRBJ2-1; TRBD2 aligns across 10 bases. V shed 3 bases and J 7 bases; nucleotides not matched to a gene: 12. This CDR3 spans 17 amino acids. Germline lookup yields CDR1 LGHNA and CDR2 YNFKEQ.

This clone has more than one count but fewer than ten. The chain employs TRBV28 and TRBJ1-5; 10 nucleotides align to TRBD1. This CDR3 is 15 amino acids long. Germline V gene sequence: CDR1 MDHEN, CDR2 SYDVKM. V lost 5 bases to trimming and J lost 7 bases; unmatched junction nucleotides: 8. The CDR3 nucleotides are TGTGCCAGCAGTACCGGACAGGGGGAAAGACAGCCCCAGCATTTT. Residues: CASSTGQGERQPQHF. The full variable domain, its missing parts supplied by reference TRBV28 and TRBJ1-5, is DVKVTQSSRYLVKRTGEKVFLECVQDMDHENMFWYRQDPGLGLRLIYFSYDVKMKEKGDIPEGYSVSREKKERFSLILESASTNQTSMYLCASSTGQGERQPQHFGDGTRLSIL.

The chain combines TRBV13 with TRBJ2-5, with 7 bases aligning to TRBD1. V lost 3 bases, J lost 5 bases, and 6 bases stayed unmatched. Per the germline V gene, CDR1 is PRHDT and CDR2 is FYEKMQ (reference sequence). The CDR3 loop spans 14 amino acids. In DNA, the CDR3 is TGTGCCAGCAGCTTCGCTAGGGGGCAGGAGACCCAGTACTTC. Amino acids: CASSFARGQETQYF.